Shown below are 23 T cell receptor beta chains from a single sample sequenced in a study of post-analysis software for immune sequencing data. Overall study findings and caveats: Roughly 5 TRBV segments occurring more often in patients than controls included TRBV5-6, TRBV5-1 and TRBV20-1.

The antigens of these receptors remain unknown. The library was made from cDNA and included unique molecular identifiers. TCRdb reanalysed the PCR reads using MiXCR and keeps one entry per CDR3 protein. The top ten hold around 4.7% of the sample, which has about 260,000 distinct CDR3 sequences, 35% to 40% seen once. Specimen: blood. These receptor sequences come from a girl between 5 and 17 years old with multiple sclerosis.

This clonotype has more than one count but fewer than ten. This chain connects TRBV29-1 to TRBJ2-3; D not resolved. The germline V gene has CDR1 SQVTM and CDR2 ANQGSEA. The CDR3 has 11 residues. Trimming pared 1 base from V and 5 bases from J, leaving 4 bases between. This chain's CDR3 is CSVEVIDTQYF. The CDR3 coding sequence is TGCAGCGTTGAAGTGATAGATACGCAGTATTTT.

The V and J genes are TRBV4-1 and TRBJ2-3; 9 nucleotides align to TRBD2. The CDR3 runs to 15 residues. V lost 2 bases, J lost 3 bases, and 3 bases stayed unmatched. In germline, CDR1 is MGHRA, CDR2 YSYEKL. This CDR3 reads CASSQILAGTDTQYF. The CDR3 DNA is TGCGCCAGCAGCCAAATCCTAGCGGGAACAGATACGCAGTATTTT.

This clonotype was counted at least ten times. The chain's CDR3 is CASSQELAHATGGAYNEQFF. The CDR3, as DNA: TGTGCCAGCAGCCAAGAGCTTGCTCATGCCACAGGGGGCGCTTACAATGAGCAGTTCTTC. The chain combines TRBV3-1 with TRBJ2-1; TRBD1 matches at 9 bases. Germline V gives CDR1 LGHDT, CDR2 YNNKEL (reference sequence). The CDR3 is made up of 20 amino acids. Trimming at V came to 0 bases and at J to 4 bases, leaving 16 bases not matched to a gene.

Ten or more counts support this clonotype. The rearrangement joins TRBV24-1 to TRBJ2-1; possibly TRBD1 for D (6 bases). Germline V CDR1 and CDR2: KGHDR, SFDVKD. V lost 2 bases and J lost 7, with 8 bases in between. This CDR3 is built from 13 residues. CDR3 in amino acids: CATSDSTGNEQFF. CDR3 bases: TGTGCCACCAGTGATTCGACAGGTAATGAGCAGTTCTTC.

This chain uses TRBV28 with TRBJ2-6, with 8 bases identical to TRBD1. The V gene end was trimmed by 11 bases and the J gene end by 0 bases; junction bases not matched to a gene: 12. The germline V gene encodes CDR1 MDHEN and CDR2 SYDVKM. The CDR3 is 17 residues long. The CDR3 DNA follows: TGTGCCGTTTTTACTCGGACAGGGAGCTCTGGGGCCAACGTCCTGACTTTC. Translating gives CAVFTRTGSSGANVLTF.

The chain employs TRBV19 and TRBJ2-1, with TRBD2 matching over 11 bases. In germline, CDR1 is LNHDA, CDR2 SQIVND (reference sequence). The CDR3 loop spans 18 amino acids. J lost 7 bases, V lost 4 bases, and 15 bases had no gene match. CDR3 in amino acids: CASSRAPRPSGGRNEQFF. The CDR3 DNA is TGTGCCAGTAGTAGGGCCCCCCGGCCTAGCGGGGGGCGGAATGAGCAGTTCTTC.

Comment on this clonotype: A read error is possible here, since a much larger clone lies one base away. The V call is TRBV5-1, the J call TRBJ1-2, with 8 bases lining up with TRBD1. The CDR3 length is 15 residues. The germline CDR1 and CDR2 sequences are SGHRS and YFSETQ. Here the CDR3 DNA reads TGCGCCAGCAGCTCAGGGGACAGGTCTTACTATGGCTGCACCTTC. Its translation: CASSSGDRSYYGCTF.

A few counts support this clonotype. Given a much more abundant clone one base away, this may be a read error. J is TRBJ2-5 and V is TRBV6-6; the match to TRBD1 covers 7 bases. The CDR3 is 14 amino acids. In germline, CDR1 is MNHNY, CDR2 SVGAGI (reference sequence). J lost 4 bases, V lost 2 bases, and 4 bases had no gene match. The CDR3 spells CASSYPTGRETQYF. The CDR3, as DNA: TGTGCCAGCAGTTACCCGACAGGGAGAGAGACCCAGTACTTC.

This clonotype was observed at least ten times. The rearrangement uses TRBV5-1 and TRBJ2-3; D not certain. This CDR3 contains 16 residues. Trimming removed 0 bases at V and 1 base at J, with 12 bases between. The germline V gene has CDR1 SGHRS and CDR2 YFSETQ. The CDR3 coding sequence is TGCGCCAGCAGCTTGGCCCTGAACGGTGGCACAGATACGCAGTATTTT. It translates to CASSLALNGGTDTQYF.

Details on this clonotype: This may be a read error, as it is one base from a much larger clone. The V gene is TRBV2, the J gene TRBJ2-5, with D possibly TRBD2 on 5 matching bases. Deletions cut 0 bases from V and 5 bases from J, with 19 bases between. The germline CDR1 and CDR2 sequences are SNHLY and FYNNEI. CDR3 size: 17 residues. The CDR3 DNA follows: TGTGCCAGCAGTGAAGCGCTTAGAGCTAGTCGGGGTGAGACCCAGTACTTC. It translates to CASSEALRASRGETQYF.

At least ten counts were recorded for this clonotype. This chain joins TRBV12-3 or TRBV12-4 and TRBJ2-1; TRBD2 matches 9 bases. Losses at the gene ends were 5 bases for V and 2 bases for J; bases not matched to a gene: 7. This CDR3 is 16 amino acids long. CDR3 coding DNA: TGTGCCAGCAGTCCTAAGGCTAGCGGGGCCTACAATGAGCAGTTCTTC. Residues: CASSPKASGAYNEQFF.

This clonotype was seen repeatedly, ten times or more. As DNA, the CDR3 is TGTGCCAGCAGCCAAGAGGCAGGGATTAGCGAGACCCAGTACTTC. Translation: CASSQEAGISETQYF. V and J are TRBV3-1 and TRBJ2-5, with D perhaps TRBD1 (5 bases). The CDR3 has 15 residues. Germline V gives CDR1 LGHDT, CDR2 YNNKEL (reference sequence). Between the trimmed V and J ends, which lost 0 bases and 5 bases, there was a span of 13 bases.

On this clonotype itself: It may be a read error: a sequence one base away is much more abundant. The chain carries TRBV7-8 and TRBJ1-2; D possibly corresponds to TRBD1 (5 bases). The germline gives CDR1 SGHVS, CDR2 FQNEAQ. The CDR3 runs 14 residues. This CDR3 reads CVSSRDGGRAGYTF. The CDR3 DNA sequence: TGTGTCAGCAGCCGGGACGGAGGTCGGGCTGGCTACACCTTC.

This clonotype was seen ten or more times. In nucleotides, the CDR3 is TGCGCCAGCAGCCTCTGGGCGGGGGACAATGAGCAGTTCTTC. Its protein is CASSLWAGDNEQFF. The V and J genes are TRBV5-1 and TRBJ2-1; 7 positions agree with TRBD2. The CDR3 loop spans 14 amino acids. Trimming took 4 bases from V and 5 from J; bases not matched to a gene: 6. Germline V gene data show CDR1 as SGHRS and CDR2 as YFSETQ.

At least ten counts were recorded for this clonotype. The CDR3 nucleotides read TGTGCCACCAGCAGAGACCCTTTAGAGAGAATTTACAATGAGCAGTTCTTC. As protein: CATSRDPLERIYNEQFF. The gene calls are TRBV15 and TRBJ2-1, with D unresolved. Between the trimmed V and J ends, which lost 0 bases and 4 bases, there was a span of 16 bases. Germline V CDR1 and CDR2: LNHNV, YYDKDF (reference sequence). This CDR3 is 17 amino acids long.

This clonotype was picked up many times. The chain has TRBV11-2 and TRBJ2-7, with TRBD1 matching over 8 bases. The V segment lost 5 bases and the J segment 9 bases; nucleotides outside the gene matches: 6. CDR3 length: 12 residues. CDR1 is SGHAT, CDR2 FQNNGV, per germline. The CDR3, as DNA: TGTGCCAGCAGCCAACCAGGGGGCGGGCAGTACTTC. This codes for CASSQPGGGQYF.

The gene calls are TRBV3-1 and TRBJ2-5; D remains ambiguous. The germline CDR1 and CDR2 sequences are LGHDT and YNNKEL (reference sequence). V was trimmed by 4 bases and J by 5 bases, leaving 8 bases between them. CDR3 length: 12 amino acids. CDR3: CASSPVEETQYF. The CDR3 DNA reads TGTGCCAGCAGCCCCGTGGAGGAGACCCAGTACTTC.

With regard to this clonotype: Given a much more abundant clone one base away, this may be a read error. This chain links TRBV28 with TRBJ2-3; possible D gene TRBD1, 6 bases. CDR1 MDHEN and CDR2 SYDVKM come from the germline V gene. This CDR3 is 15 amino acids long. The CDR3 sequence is CAGSLRTGNRDTQYF. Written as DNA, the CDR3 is TGTGCCGGCAGTTTACGAACAGGGAACAGAGATACGCAGTATTTT. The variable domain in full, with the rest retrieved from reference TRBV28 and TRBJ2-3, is DVKVTQSSRYLVKRTGEKVFLECVQDMDHENMFWYRQDPGLGLRLIYFSYDVKMKEKGDIPEGYSVSREKKERFSLILESASTNQTSMYLCAGSLRTGNRDTQYFGPGTRLTVL.

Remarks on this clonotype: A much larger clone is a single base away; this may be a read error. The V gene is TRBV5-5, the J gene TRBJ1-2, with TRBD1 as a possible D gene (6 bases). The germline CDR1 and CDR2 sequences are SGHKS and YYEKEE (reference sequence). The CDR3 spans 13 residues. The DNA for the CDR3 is TGTGCCTGCAGCTTCGGGGGGCACTATGGCTACACCTTC. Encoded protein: CACSFGGHYGYTF.

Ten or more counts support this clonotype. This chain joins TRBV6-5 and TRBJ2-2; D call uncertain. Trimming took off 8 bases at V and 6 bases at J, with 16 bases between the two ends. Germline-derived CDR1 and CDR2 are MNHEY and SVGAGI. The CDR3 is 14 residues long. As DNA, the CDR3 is TGTGCCAGCGGGCAGCCACAGTGGGCCGGGGAGCTGTTTTTT. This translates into CASGQPQWAGELFF.

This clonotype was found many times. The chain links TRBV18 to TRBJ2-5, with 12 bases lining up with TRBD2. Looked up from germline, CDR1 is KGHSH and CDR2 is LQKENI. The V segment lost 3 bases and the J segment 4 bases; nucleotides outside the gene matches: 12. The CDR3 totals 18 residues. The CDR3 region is CASSPKISTSGRTETQYF. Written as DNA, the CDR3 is TGTGCCAGCTCACCTAAAATCTCGACTAGCGGGAGAACAGAGACCCAGTACTTC.

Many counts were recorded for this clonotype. The CDR3 loop reads CASTPPQGARGYTF. In DNA form, the CDR3 reads TGTGCCAGCACCCCACCCCAGGGGGCCCGTGGCTACACCTTC. The chain has TRBV28 and TRBJ1-2; 8 nucleotides match TRBD1. Per germline, CDR1 MDHEN and CDR2 SYDVKM. V lost 7 bases, J lost 7 bases, and 11 bases stayed unmatched. This CDR3 spans 14 amino acids.

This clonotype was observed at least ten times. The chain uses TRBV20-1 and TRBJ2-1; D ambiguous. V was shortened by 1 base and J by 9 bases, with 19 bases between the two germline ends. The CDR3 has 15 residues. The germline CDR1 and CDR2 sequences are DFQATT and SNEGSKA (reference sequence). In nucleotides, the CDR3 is TGCAGTGCTAGAGCCTTTGGCGGTGCCATCCTTGAGCAGTTCTTC. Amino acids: CSARAFGGAILEQFF.